This section outlines one T cell receptor beta chain sequence together with its context. Germline V gives CDR1 PRHDT, CDR2 FYEKMQ (reference sequence). Between the trimmed V and J ends, which lost 1 base and 0 bases, there was a span of 21 bases. This CDR3 region has 19 residues. The data derive from a study of blood T cell repertoires in COVID-19. As for the study in general: From the United States, Italy and Spain came samples of acute and convalescent COVID-19. From T cells, B-cell-depleted T cells, or PBMCs came the material, which was cDNA or gDNA.

Produced via immunoSEQ multiplex PCR; TCRdb's table is partial and in-frame only. Of roughly 48,000 clones listed, 65% to 90% are singletons. J is TRBJ1-1 and V is TRBV13; D is uncertain. The TCR sequence derives from a man in his forties with acute or convalescent COVID-19. The specimen was peripheral blood. CDR3 region: CASSLVRRRESKMNTEAFF. CDR3 DNA: TGTGCCAGCAGCTTAGTCCGTCGGCGGGAGAGCAAGATGAACACTGAAGCTTTCTTT.